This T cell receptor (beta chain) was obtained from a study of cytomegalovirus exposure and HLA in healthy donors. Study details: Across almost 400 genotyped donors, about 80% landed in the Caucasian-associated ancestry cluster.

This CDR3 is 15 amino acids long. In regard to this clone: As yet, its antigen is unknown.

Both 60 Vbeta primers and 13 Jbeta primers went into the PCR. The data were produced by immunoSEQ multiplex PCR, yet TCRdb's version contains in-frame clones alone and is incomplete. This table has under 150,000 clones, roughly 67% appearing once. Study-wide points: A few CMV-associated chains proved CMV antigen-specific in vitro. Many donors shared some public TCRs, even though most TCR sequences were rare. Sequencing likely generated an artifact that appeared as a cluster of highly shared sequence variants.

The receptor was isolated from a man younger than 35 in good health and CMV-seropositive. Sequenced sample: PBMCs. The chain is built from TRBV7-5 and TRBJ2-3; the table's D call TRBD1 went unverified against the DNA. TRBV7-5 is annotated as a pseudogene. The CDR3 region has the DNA TGTGTCAGAAGCTTGGGACAGGGACGGCCAGATACGCAGTATTTT. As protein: CVRSLGQGRPDTQYF.